A single sample gave rise to the 30 T cell receptor beta chains below, sequenced in a study of neurological immune-mediated disorders. MiXCR, run by TCRdb on the 5' RACE reads, gives a single entry per CDR3 protein. The table shows 20,000 to 30,000 distinct CDR3 sequences, with roughly 13% occurring only once. Sequencing used PBMCs. These receptors all come from a woman aged 40 to 49 with HTLV-1-associated myelopathy (HAM/TSP).

This clonotype was seen many times. This chain uses TRBV9 with TRBJ1-2; D uncertain. Germline V CDR1 and CDR2: SGDLS, YYNGEE. The CDR3 runs 14 residues. V was shortened by 4 bases and J by 2 bases, with 12 bases between the two germline ends. The CDR3 loop reads CASSLPTGNYGYTF. The CDR3 DNA is TGTGCCAGCAGCCTCCCGACCGGAAACTATGGCTACACCTTC.

This clonotype was found many times. The chain is built from TRBV4-1 and TRBJ1-1; D unclear. Trimming left V 1 base short and J 2 bases short, with 8 bases between. Germline V gene data show CDR1 as MGHRA and CDR2 as YSYEKL. There are 14 residues in the CDR3. The CDR3 loop reads CASSQAGYNTEAFF. Here the CDR3 DNA reads TGCGCCAGCAGCCAAGCAGGCTACAACACTGAAGCTTTCTTT.

As regards this clonotype: It may be a read error: a sequence one base away is much more abundant. V gene TRBV4-1 combines with J gene TRBJ2-5; D may be TRBD1 (5 bases). V was cut by 1 base and J by 4 bases, with 13 bases left in between. CDR3 length: 15 amino acids. The V gene's germline CDR1 is MGHRA and CDR2 YSYEKL. Here the CDR3 reads CASSQGDMGRETQYF. In DNA form, the CDR3 reads TGCGCCAGCAGCCAAGGTGACATGGGGCGAGAGACCCAGTACTTC.

This clonotype appeared many times. This chain links TRBV3-1 with TRBJ1-2, with 8 bases matching TRBD1. CDR3 length equals 12 residues. With 4 bases clipped from V and 8 bases from J, the junction kept 3 bases outside the gene matches. Germline V gene data show CDR1 as LGHDT and CDR2 as YNNKEL (reference sequence). The CDR3 spells CASSRDRGGYTF. The CDR3 coding sequence is TGTGCCAGCAGCCGCGACAGGGGAGGCTACACCTTC.

This clonotype was observed once. This chain connects TRBV12-3 or TRBV12-4 to TRBJ1-5; no firm D call. V was trimmed by 8 bases and J by 2 bases, leaving 10 bases between them. The CDR3 covers 13 residues. The CDR3: CASCEGGNQPQHF. The CDR3 nucleotides read TGTGCCAGCTGTGAGGGTGGCAATCAGCCCCAGCATTTT.

Note on this clonotype: A much larger clone differs from this one at a single base, so this may be a read error. V and J are TRBV5-1 and TRBJ2-5, with D unclear. This CDR3 comprises 11 residues. Germline-derived CDR1 and CDR2 are SGHRS and YFSETQ. The CDR3 DNA follows: TGCGCCAGCAGCCGTCAAGACACCCAGTACTTC. Amino acids: CASSRQDTQYF.

This clonotype was seen a few times. J is TRBJ1-3 and V is TRBV5-1; weak D call: TRBD1 (6 bases). This CDR3 is 16 amino acids long. The V and J ends lost 0 bases and 3 bases respectively, with 13 bases between them. Germline V gene lookup returns CDR1 SGHRS and CDR2 YFSETQ. The CDR3 loop reads CASSLAAGGGGNTIYF. The CDR3 DNA follows: TGCGCCAGCAGCTTGGCCGCCGGGGGCGGTGGAAACACCATATATTTT.

This clonotype was seen ten or more times. The chain recombines TRBV28 with TRBJ2-5; D may be TRBD2 (6 bases). Germline CDR1 and CDR2: MDHEN and SYDVKM. This CDR3 is 13 amino acids long. V was clipped by 4 bases and J by 6 bases, with 12 bases between them. The CDR3 nucleotides are TGTGCCAGCAGTTCCGGGACTCCTAAGACCCAGTACTTC. This translates into CASSSGTPKTQYF. Combining the CDR3 with reference TRBV28 and TRBJ2-5 gives the whole variable domain DVKVTQSSRYLVKRTGEKVFLECVQDMDHENMFWYRQDPGLGLRLIYFSYDVKMKEKGDIPEGYSVSREKKERFSLILESASTNQTSMYLCASSSGTPKTQYFGPGTRLLVL.

This clonotype was detected ten times or more. The chain is built from TRBV28 and TRBJ1-5; TRBD1 might be the D (5 bases). Germline CDR1 and CDR2: MDHEN and SYDVKM. This CDR3 contains 13 residues. V was cut by 2 bases and J by 7 bases, with 9 bases left in between. CDR3 amino acids: CASSLDSRQPQHF. CDR3 sequence (DNA): TGTGCCAGCAGTTTAGACAGCAGGCAGCCCCAGCATTTT. Full variable domain (remainder filled in from reference TRBV28 and TRBJ1-5): DVKVTQSSRYLVKRTGEKVFLECVQDMDHENMFWYRQDPGLGLRLIYFSYDVKMKEKGDIPEGYSVSREKKERFSLILESASTNQTSMYLCASSLDSRQPQHFGDGTRLSIL.

In its sample, this clonotype ranks as large. This rearrangement joins TRBV20-1 to TRBJ2-4; 7 bases align to TRBD2. The CDR3 spans 13 residues. V was pared by 0 bases and J by 6 bases, with 2 bases of the junction left unmatched. Germline V gene sequence: CDR1 DFQATT, CDR2 SNEGSKA (reference sequence). The CDR3 DNA sequence: TGCAGTGCTAGAGATACGGGAGGAAACATTCAGTACTTC. Protein: CSARDTGGNIQYF.

This clonotype was counted many times. The rearrangement links TRBV7-3 to TRBJ2-2; no firm D call. CDR3 size: 13 residues. CDR1 and CDR2 (germline): SGHTA, FQGTGA. Deletions cut 3 bases from V and 7 bases from J, with 9 bases between. CDR3 loop: CASSFDQVGELFF. Here the CDR3 DNA reads TGTGCCAGCAGCTTTGATCAAGTCGGGGAGCTGTTTTTT.

At least ten counts were recorded for this clonotype. V gene TRBV20-1 combines with J gene TRBJ2-3; TRBD2 aligns across 12 bases. The germline gives CDR1 DFQATT, CDR2 SNEGSKA (reference sequence). With 5 bases clipped from V and 0 bases from J, the junction kept 6 bases outside the gene matches. The CDR3 is 16 amino acids. CDR3 amino acids: CSAGGLAGSSTDTQYF. As DNA, the CDR3 is TGCAGTGCTGGCGGACTAGCGGGGTCTAGCACAGATACGCAGTATTTT.

Sample share makes this clonotype medium-sized (0.01 to 0.1%). The V and J genes are TRBV5-6 and TRBJ2-7; a possible D gene is TRBD2 (6 bases). The CDR3 sequence is 12 residues long. V lost 0 bases to trimming and J lost 6 bases, with 7 bases between them. Germline loops: CDR1 SGHDT, CDR2 YYEEEE. The CDR3 DNA follows: TGTGCCAGCAGCTTGGCCGGGGGCGAGCAGTACTTC. It codes for CASSLAGGEQYF.

At least ten counts were recorded for this clonotype. The gene calls are TRBV6-5 and TRBJ2-5, with 9 bases fitting TRBD1. Germline V gene data show CDR1 as MNHEY and CDR2 as SVGAGI. This CDR3 has 14 amino acids. The junction had 1 base not matched to a gene; V was cut back by 1 base and J by 4 bases. CDR3 DNA: TGTGCCAGCAGTTACTTGGGACAGGGAGAGACCCAGTACTTC. Translation: CASSYLGQGETQYF.

There are many counts of this clonotype. V gene TRBV4-2 combines with J gene TRBJ1-1, with D possibly being TRBD1 (6 bases). V lost 7 bases, J lost 6 bases, and 12 bases lay in between. The CDR3 consists of 12 residues. Germline CDR1 is LGHNA and CDR2 is YNFKEQ. CDR3 sequence: CASTLNRAEAFF. The CDR3 nucleotides read TGTGCCAGCACATTAAACAGGGCTGAAGCTTTCTTT.

The sample holds many counts of this clonotype. V is TRBV10-3 and J is TRBJ2-5; D not resolved. From germline, CDR1 is ENHRY and CDR2 SYGVKD. Trimming took 0 bases from V and 5 from J, leaving 4 bases between them. The CDR3 totals 12 residues. DNA of the CDR3: TGTGCCATCAGTGAGTCGAGGGAGACCCAGTACTTC. This gives the protein CAISESRETQYF.

V usage is TRBV18 and J usage is TRBJ1-1; D call uncertain. Trimming took off 0 bases at V and 6 bases at J, with 17 bases between the two ends. Germline CDR1 and CDR2: KGHSH and LQKENI. CDR3 length equals 16 residues. Here the CDR3 DNA reads TGTGCCAGCTCACCACCGAGCCCGTGGGCTGAGGCTGAAGCTTTCTTT. The encoded protein is CASSPPSPWAEAEAFF.

At least ten counts were recorded for this clonotype. The V gene is TRBV5-1, the J gene TRBJ1-1, with D hard to call. There are 14 residues in the CDR3. The V gene's germline CDR1 is SGHRS and CDR2 YFSETQ. The germline V and J ends were trimmed by 0 bases and 5 bases, with 11 bases remaining between them. The CDR3 sequence is CASSLGEVGTEAFF. CDR3 DNA: TGCGCCAGCAGCTTGGGGGAAGTAGGGACTGAAGCTTTCTTT. Based on the CDR3 plus reference TRBV5-1 and TRBJ1-1, the full variable domain is KAGVTQTPRYLIKTRGQQVTLSCSPISGHRSVSWYQQTPGQGLQFLFEYFSETQRNKGNFPGRFSGRQFSNSRSEMNVSTLELGDSALYLCASSLGEVGTEAFFGQGTRLTVV.

This clonotype was seen many times. The V and J genes are TRBV2 and TRBJ1-2, with TRBD1 identical over 8 bases. Germline V gene sequence: CDR1 SNHLY, CDR2 FYNNEI. V trimming: 7 bases; J trimming: 1 base; junction bases outside the gene matches: 5. The CDR3 extends over 14 amino acids. The CDR3 loop reads CASKPDRGNYGYTF. For the CDR3, the DNA is TGTGCCAGCAAACCCGACAGGGGTAACTATGGCTACACCTTC.

This clonotype was detected many times. The chain uses TRBV5-5 and TRBJ1-4; no reliable D call. The germline V gene has CDR1 SGHKS and CDR2 YYEKEE (reference sequence). This CDR3 comprises 17 residues. V lost 2 bases and J 0 bases, leaving 14 bases between the germline ends. Here the CDR3 reads CASSFRAAGATNEKLFF. The DNA of the CDR3 is TGTGCCAGCAGCTTCCGAGCAGCCGGGGCAACTAATGAAAAACTGTTTTTT.

This clonotype was found many times. The genes are TRBV7-6 and TRBJ2-7; TRBD1 matches 9 bases. The ends lost 0 bases at V and 4 bases at J; junction bases unmatched: 1. Germline values: CDR1 SGHVS, CDR2 FNYEAQ. The CDR3 loop spans 14 amino acids. CDR3 bases: TGTGCCAGCAGCTTAGCGGGACAGGGTTACGAGCAGTACTTC. This encodes CASSLAGQGYEQYF.

This clonotype was observed many times. The rearrangement uses TRBV20-1 and TRBJ1-1; unclear D gene. CDR3 size: 13 residues. Germline CDR1 is DFQATT and CDR2 is SNEGSKA (reference sequence). Trimming left V 1 base short and J 1 base short, with 7 bases between. CDR3 nucleotide sequence: TGCAGTGCTAGAGTCAAGCCGAACACTGAAGCTTTCTTT. Its translation: CSARVKPNTEAFF.

This clonotype came up many times. The CDR3 nucleotides are TGTGCCATCAGTGAGGTTGGAGAGCAGTACTTC. It translates to CAISEVGEQYF. The chain couples TRBV10-3 to TRBJ2-7; no clear D gene. The CDR3 covers 11 residues. Trimming took 2 bases from V and 7 from J, leaving 6 bases between them. Germline assignment: CDR1 ENHRY and CDR2 SYGVKD.

This clonotype was observed many times. V and J are TRBV20-1 and TRBJ1-6; tentatively, D is TRBD1 (5 bases). The ends were cut back, 0 bases at V and 11 bases at J, with 20 bases in the middle. The CDR3 consists of 16 residues. The germline gives CDR1 DFQATT, CDR2 SNEGSKA (reference sequence). CDR3 coding DNA: TGCAGTGCTAGAGATACCCTCTCGTTGGGGCCCGCACCCCTCCACTTT. Translating gives CSARDTLSLGPAPLHF.

This clonotype was recorded at least ten times. V gene TRBV9 combines with J gene TRBJ2-2; TRBD1 matches 7 bases. Per germline, CDR1 SGDLS and CDR2 YYNGEE. The CDR3 is 17 amino acids. V lost 0 bases and J lost 2; bases outside the gene matches: 7. The CDR3 reads CASSVAGTEPNTGELFF. DNA of the CDR3: TGTGCCAGCAGCGTAGCTGGGACAGAGCCAAACACCGGGGAGCTGTTTTTT. The whole variable domain, remainder taken from reference TRBV9 and TRBJ2-2, is DSGVTQTPKHLITATGQRVTLRCSPRSGDLSVYWYQQSLDQGLQFLIQYYNGEERAKGNILERFSAQQFPDLHSELNLSSLELGDSALYFCASSVAGTEPNTGELFFGEGSRLTVL.

This clonotype showed up many times. The genes are TRBV28 and TRBJ2-2; D might be TRBD1 (6 bases). The germline gives CDR1 MDHEN, CDR2 SYDVKM. The CDR3 spans 17 residues. Trimming cost V 0 bases and J 2 bases, with 13 bases left between them. CDR3 protein: CASSLWGRGPNTGELFF. In DNA form, the CDR3 reads TGTGCCAGCAGTTTATGGGGCAGGGGACCCAACACCGGGGAGCTGTTTTTT.

This clonotype was found once. V is TRBV11-2 and J is TRBJ1-1; D unresolved. The germline V gene encodes CDR1 SGHAT and CDR2 FQNNGV. The CDR3 is made up of 15 amino acids. The CDR3 spells CVNSLRESGYTEAFF. The CDR3 nucleotides are TGTGTCAACAGCTTACGGGAATCCGGGTACACTGAAGCTTTCTTT.

This clonotype was observed many times. CDR3 sequence reads: CASSLDRDEQYF. In DNA form, the CDR3 reads TGTGCCAGCAGTCTCGACAGGGACGAGCAGTACTTC. V gene TRBV2 combines with J gene TRBJ2-7; the match to TRBD1 covers 7 bases. With V trimmed by 5 bases and J by 5 bases, 3 bases remained unmatched. Germline lookup yields CDR1 SNHLY and CDR2 FYNNEI. This CDR3 region has 12 residues.

The sample holds many counts of this clonotype. The rearrangement uses TRBV5-1 and TRBJ2-3, with 9 positions matching TRBD2. The length of the CDR3 is 18 residues. CDR1 SGHRS and CDR2 YFSETQ come from the germline V gene. V was pared by 0 bases and J by 6 bases, with 14 bases of the junction left unmatched. The CDR3 bases are TGCGCCAGCAGCTTGGACCCCTCTAGCGGGACGCTTATCGATACGCAGTATTTT. Amino acid sequence: CASSLDPSSGTLIDTQYF.

This clonotype was counted at least ten times. J is TRBJ1-5 and V is TRBV21-1; the table's D call, TRBD1, was not checked against the DNA. TRBV21-1 constitutes a pseudogene. The CDR3 extends over 14 amino acids. CDR3 protein: CASSKALQGQTQHF. DNA for the CDR3: TGTGCCAGCAGCAAAGCGCTTCAGGGACAGACCCAGCATTTT.